Below are 26 T cell receptor beta chains sequenced from a single sample in a study of blood T cell repertoires in COVID-19 (dated by TCRdb to about 2020). Libraries were constructed by the immunoSEQ multiplex PCR assay. Imported from immuneACCESS, the table was reduced by TCRdb to in-frame sequences with V and J called. These copies leave out some clones; in studies compared against another copy, an unresolved V gene accounts for under half, and the cause of the remainder is not known. The table for this sample lists some 200,000 clones; approximately 85% of them were counted only once. Of the sample, about 5% is held by the ten largest clones. The specimen sequenced was peripheral blood. The receptors were gathered from a woman in her 70s with COVID-19, enrolled during active disease.

The chain uses TRBV13 and TRBJ2-3; 10 nucleotides line up with TRBD2. The J segment lost 2 bases and the V segment lost 0 bases, leaving 5 bases of the junction unmatched. The CDR3 runs to 17 residues. Per germline, CDR1 PRHDT and CDR2 FYEKMQ (reference sequence). DNA for the CDR3: TGTGCCAGCAGCTTAGGGTTAGCGGGAGGCCTCACAGATACGCAGTATTTT. Its translation: CASSLGLAGGLTDTQYF.

V is TRBV27 and J is TRBJ1-5; D is undetermined. This CDR3 is built from 17 residues. Looked up from germline, CDR1 is MNHEY and CDR2 is SMNVEV (reference sequence). Trimming cost V 5 bases and J 0 bases, with 17 bases left between them. The CDR3: CASSPSFGLDSNQPQHF. The CDR3 DNA follows: TGTGCCAGCAGTCCTAGTTTTGGGTTGGATAGCAATCAGCCCCAGCATTTT.

The chain has TRBV5-1 and TRBJ1-2, with TRBD1 matching 11 bases. This CDR3 is 16 amino acids long. Per the germline V gene, CDR1 is SGHRS and CDR2 is YFSETQ. V lost 0 bases, J lost 6 bases, and 7 bases stayed unmatched. The CDR3 region has the DNA TGCGCCAGCAGCTTGGGAGTCGGGACAGGGGGAAATGGCTACACCTTC. Protein product: CASSLGVGTGGNGYTF.

This chain links TRBV19 with TRBJ2-1; TRBD2 matches at 10 bases. The junction had 6 bases not matched to a gene; V was cut back by 3 bases and J by 4 bases. Germline CDR1 reads LNHDA; CDR2 reads SQIVND (reference sequence). The CDR3 totals 16 residues. The CDR3 bases are TGTGCCAGTAGTATGGGGTGGACTAGCGGTTACAATGAGCAGTTCTTC. This codes for CASSMGWTSGYNEQFF.

The rearrangement joins TRBV30 to TRBJ1-1; TRBD1 is a possible D gene (5 bases). V was cut by 4 bases and J by 1 base, with 10 bases left in between. The V gene's germline CDR1 is GTSNPN and CDR2 SVGIG (reference sequence). The length of the CDR3 is 13 residues. The CDR3 sequence: CAWNTQGNTEAFF. The CDR3 DNA is TGTGCCTGGAATACCCAGGGGAACACTGAAGCTTTCTTT.

This clone was counted a single time. The J gene is TRBJ1-4, the V gene TRBV7-2; D not resolved. With 4 bases removed from V and 6 bases from J, the gap between germline ends came to 15 bases. CDR3 size: 15 residues. Germline V gene sequence: CDR1 SGHTA, CDR2 FQGNSA. CDR3 sequence: CASSWYSSQDEKLFF. CDR3 nucleotides: TGTGCCAGCAGCTGGTACAGCTCCCAGGATGAAAAACTGTTTTTT.

CDR3 sequence reads: CASSIPLTGSTDTQYF. CDR3 nucleotide sequence: TGTGCCAGTAGTATCCCCTTAACGGGTAGCACAGATACGCAGTATTTT. This sequence joins TRBV19 and TRBJ2-3; no firm D call. This CDR3 is 16 amino acids long. Per germline, CDR1 LNHDA and CDR2 SQIVND (reference sequence). V dropped 3 bases and J dropped 0 bases, with 13 bases sitting between them.

The chain joins TRBV29-1 to TRBJ2-1; perhaps TRBD1 as D (6 bases). The CDR3 extends over 14 amino acids. Germline loops: CDR1 SQVTM, CDR2 ANQGSEA. V lost 4 bases and J lost 9, with 19 bases in between. The CDR3 sequence: CSVGGSVRGSEQFF. Here the CDR3 DNA reads TGCAGCGTTGGGGGGTCGGTCAGGGGAAGTGAGCAGTTCTTC.

The genes are TRBV5-1 and TRBJ1-2; no clear D gene. The CDR3 extends over 13 amino acids. Trimming stripped 4 bases from V and 8 bases from J, with 15 bases between. The germline gives CDR1 SGHRS, CDR2 YFSETQ. The CDR3 coding sequence is TGCGCCAGCAGCCCGGGAACAACGGAAGGCTACACCTTC. Protein: CASSPGTTEGYTF. Filled out from reference TRBV5-1 and TRBJ1-2, the complete variable domain reads KAGVTQTPRYLIKTRGQQVTLSCSPISGHRSVSWYQQTPGQGLQFLFEYFSETQRNKGNFPGRFSGRQFSNSRSEMNVSTLELGDSALYLCASSPGTTEGYTFGSGTRLTVV.

The chain recombines TRBV5-1 with TRBJ2-1; 10 nucleotides align to TRBD2. CDR1 is SGHRS and CDR2 is YFSETQ in the germline V gene. The trim removed 1 base at V and 8 bases at J, leaving 3 bases unmatched. The CDR3 is 14 residues long. This CDR3 is CASSLRLAGDEQFF. CDR3 sequence (DNA): TGCGCCAGCAGCTTGCGCCTAGCGGGAGATGAGCAGTTCTTC.

CDR3 in DNA: TGCGCCAGCAGCCTCGGTGGAGGACTAGCTAACTATGGCTACACCTTC. It specifies CASSLGGGLANYGYTF. The chain combines TRBV4-1 with TRBJ1-2; the D is unclear. The CDR3 runs 16 residues. Germline CDR1 reads MGHRA; CDR2 reads YSYEKL. Between the trimmed V and J ends, which lost 4 bases and 0 bases, there was a span of 15 bases.

The chain recombines TRBV9 with TRBJ2-1; D may be TRBD2 (6 bases). The CDR3 sequence is 15 residues long. The V gene lost 4 bases and the J gene lost 1 base, with 12 bases spanning the gap. From germline, CDR1 is SGDLS and CDR2 YYNGEE. CDR3 nucleotides: TGTGCCAGCAGCTTCGGGACTGGATCCTACAATGAGCAGTTCTTC. This gives the protein CASSFGTGSYNEQFF.

The chain is built from TRBV19 and TRBJ1-4; TRBD1 is a possible D gene (6 bases). Germline CDR1 is LNHDA and CDR2 is SQIVND (reference sequence). Trimming left V 5 bases short and J 5 bases short, with 24 bases between. This CDR3 has 18 residues. CDR3 protein: CASSSRDPPGQPNEKLFF. Here the CDR3 DNA reads TGTGCCAGTAGTTCGAGAGATCCACCGGGACAACCGAATGAAAAACTGTTTTTT. Together with reference TRBV19 and TRBJ1-4, the CDR3 gives the full variable domain: DGGITQSPKYLFRKEGQNVTLSCEQNLNHDAMYWYRQDPGQGLRLIYYSQIVNDFQKGDIAEGYSVSREKKESFPLTVTSAQKNPTAFYLCASSSRDPPGQPNEKLFFGSGTQLSVL.

The chain joins TRBV5-6 to TRBJ2-1; 11 bases align to TRBD2. CDR1 and CDR2 (germline): SGHDT, YYEEEE. This CDR3 has 16 amino acids. Germline trimming cut 0 bases from V and 5 bases from J; bases unmatched to any gene: 4. CDR3 loop: CASSLVGTSGHNEQFF. Written as DNA, the CDR3 is TGTGCCAGCAGCTTGGTCGGGACTAGCGGTCACAATGAGCAGTTCTTC.

This clone has just one count. This chain connects TRBV9 to TRBJ2-1, with 8 bases that match TRBD2. Per germline, CDR1 SGDLS and CDR2 YYNGEE. V dropped 3 bases and J dropped 9; count of bases not matched to a gene: 5. The CDR3 length is 13 residues. The CDR3 region is CASSDWSGGEQFF. CDR3 DNA: TGTGCCAGCAGCGACTGGAGCGGGGGTGAGCAGTTCTTC.

V gene TRBV4-3 combines with J gene TRBJ2-5; 8 bases match TRBD2. Germline loops: CDR1 LGHNA, CDR2 YSLEER. The CDR3 spans 15 residues. After removal of 1 base from V and 4 bases from J, the junction contained 5 bases not matched to a gene. CDR3 DNA sequence: TGCGCCAGCAGCCAAGGGCCTAGCGGGCCAGAGACCCAGTACTTC. It translates to CASSQGPSGPETQYF.

V usage is TRBV4-2 and J usage is TRBJ2-1; 8 nucleotides line up with TRBD2. After removal of 2 bases from V and 5 bases from J, the junction contained 5 bases not matched to a gene. CDR1 and CDR2 (germline): LGHNA, YNFKEQ. The CDR3 runs 15 residues. CDR3 protein: CASSQSTSGNNEQFF. In DNA, the CDR3 is TGTGCCAGCAGCCAATCAACTAGCGGCAACAATGAGCAGTTCTTC.

A few counts support this clone. CDR3 sequence (DNA): TGTAACGAGGCCCTCCCGAACACTGAAGCTTTCTTT. Protein product: CNEALPNTEAFF. V is TRBV24-1 and J is TRBJ1-1, with D unclear. The germline gives CDR1 KGHDR, CDR2 SFDVKD. This CDR3 spans 12 amino acids.

The gene calls are TRBV29-1 and TRBJ2-5; D call uncertain. The CDR3 contains 10 residues. Germline V gene data show CDR1 as SQVTM and CDR2 as ANQGSEA. Trimming took 2 bases from V and 5 from J, leaving 3 bases between them. CDR3 sequence (DNA): TGCAGCGTTGAACAGGAGACCCAGTACTTC. Translated, it gives CSVEQETQYF.

The chain couples TRBV5-1 to TRBJ1-1; D perhaps matches TRBD1 (6 bases). Germline loops: CDR1 SGHRS, CDR2 YFSETQ. This CDR3 comprises 14 residues. Deletions cut 4 bases from V and 3 bases from J, with 13 bases between. The CDR3: CASSIQGGDTEAFF. The CDR3 DNA is TGCGCCAGCAGCATACAGGGAGGGGACACTGAAGCTTTCTTT.

V and J are TRBV19 and TRBJ1-3; D is perhaps TRBD1 (5 bases). This CDR3 region has 14 residues. Germline values: CDR1 LNHDA, CDR2 SQIVND (reference sequence). The V and J ends lost 5 bases and 3 bases respectively, with 11 bases between them. CDR3 loop: CASSPPGGGNTIYF. The CDR3 bases are TGTGCCAGTAGTCCACCGGGGGGTGGAAACACCATATATTTT. Combining the CDR3 with reference TRBV19 and TRBJ1-3 gives the whole variable domain DGGITQSPKYLFRKEGQNVTLSCEQNLNHDAMYWYRQDPGQGLRLIYYSQIVNDFQKGDIAEGYSVSREKKESFPLTVTSAQKNPTAFYLCASSPPGGGNTIYFGEGSWLTVV.

The chain combines TRBV2 with TRBJ2-4; no clear D. Germline CDR1 SNHLY, CDR2 FYNNEI. The V end was cut by 5 bases, the J end by 8 bases, with 19 bases between. The length of the CDR3 is 15 residues. CDR3 sequence (DNA): TGTGCCAGCAGTCCCTCTATTATGAGAAGAGACATTCAGTACTTC. Encoded protein: CASSPSIMRRDIQYF.

The V call is TRBV7-2, the J call TRBJ2-5; D is uncertain. CDR1 SGHTA and CDR2 FQGNSA come from the germline V gene. Deletions cut 3 bases from V and 3 bases from J, with 8 bases between. The CDR3 runs 13 residues. The CDR3 nucleotides are TGTGCCAGCAGCTTTGCCCGCGAAGAGACCCAGTACTTC. As protein: CASSFAREETQYF.

CDR3 bases: TGTGCCAGCAGTCGGAATACCGGGACAGTGAATGAGCAGTTCTTC. Translated: CASSRNTGTVNEQFF. This sequence joins TRBV2 and TRBJ2-1; 7 bases match TRBD1. This CDR3 region has 15 residues. Germline V gene lookup returns CDR1 SNHLY and CDR2 FYNNEI. Trimming cost V 5 bases and J 7 bases; bases outside gene matches: 11.

This chain uses TRBV6-1 with TRBJ2-7; D unresolved. Trimming left V 0 bases short and J 4 bases short, with 10 bases between. The CDR3 sequence is 14 residues long. Germline values: CDR1 MNHNS, CDR2 SASEGT. CDR3 DNA: TGTGCCAGCAGTGAAGCGCGTGATCTTTACGAGCAGTACTTC. Translating gives CASSEARDLYEQYF.

The J gene is TRBJ2-5, the V gene TRBV7-2, with D perhaps TRBD1 (5 bases). The CDR3 covers 15 residues. Looked up from germline, CDR1 is SGHTA and CDR2 is FQGNSA. V shed 5 bases and J shed 5 bases, with 18 bases lying between them. In DNA, the CDR3 is TGTGCCAGCAGCCTTCAGGGCAGGGTGGGGGAGACCCAGTACTTC. Its protein is CASSLQGRVGETQYF.